The sequence of this T cell receptor beta chain was determined in a study of cytomegalovirus exposure and HLA in healthy donors. This clone was observed a few times. Its antigen is still unknown. The PCR employed 60 Vbeta primers together with 13 Jbeta primers. Profiled with immunoSEQ multiplex PCR; TCRdb holds only in-frame clones, not every one. The sample has about 140,000 clones; around 81% are singletons. Study results and caveats: Per published reports, the classifier diagnosed cytomegalovirus status with high specificity and sensitivity.

Sequenced input: PBMCs. The receptor's source is a male donor in good health and CMV-seronegative.

CDR3 protein: CASGGDYITDTQYF. DNA of the CDR3: TGCGCCAGCGGCGGGGACTATATCACAGATACGCAGTATTTT. This chain uses TRBV5-1 with TRBJ2-3; 7 bases align to TRBD2. Germline lookup yields CDR1 SGHRS and CDR2 YFSETQ. V was pared by 7 bases and J by 2 bases, with 7 bases of the junction left unmatched. The CDR3 has 14 residues.